A selection of T cell receptor beta chains follows, all from one sample in a study of Ad26.COV2.S vaccination and SARS-CoV-2 variants. Repertoires were generated with immunoSEQ multiplex PCR, while TCRdb's copy carries only in-frame clones and drops some. The table records more than 350,000 clones, over 75% of them present only once. The specimen was peripheral blood, collected in a trial of Ad26.COV2.S vaccine versus placebo. Receptor source: a person aged 18-60 years who received the Ad26.COV2.S COVID-19 vaccine or a placebo. CDR3s include the opening cysteine and the closing phenylalanine or tryptophan.

J gene: TRBJ2-3; V gene: TRBV5-4; CDR3 protein: CASSLSAGEADTQYF
J gene: TRBJ1-6; V gene: TRBV7-2; CDR3 protein: CASSLKGTDYNSPLHF
J gene: TRBJ2-1; V gene: TRBV2; CDR3 protein: CATQDRGPYNEQFF
J gene: TRBJ2-7; V gene: TRBV7-9; CDR3 protein: CASSYAGVAYEQYF
J gene: TRBJ2-7; V gene: TRBV12-5; CDR3 protein: CASGLPLGQTEQYF
J gene: TRBJ2-1; V gene: TRBV7-9; CDR3 protein: CASIRVSTSGAYNEQFF
J gene: TRBJ2-7; V gene: TRBV10-3; CDR3 protein: CAIRKGTQSSYEQYF
J gene: TRBJ2-5; V gene: TRBV4-2; CDR3 protein: CASSQYAGQETQYF
J gene: TRBJ2-2; V gene: TRBV7-3; CDR3 protein: CASSRDRTTGELFF
J gene: TRBJ2-1; V gene: TRBV27; CDR3 protein: CASSWGTGSYNEQFF
J gene: TRBJ2-5; V gene: TRBV3-1/TRBV3-2; CDR3 protein: CASSQFQETQYF
J gene: TRBJ2-1; V gene: TRBV7-3; CDR3 protein: CASSFGTSGAYNEQFF
J gene: TRBJ1-6; V gene: TRBV6-5; CDR3 protein: CASSYQGQLNSPLHF
J gene: TRBJ2-7; V gene: TRBV4-2; CDR3 protein: CASSTTSGSSDEQYF
J gene: TRBJ1-5; V gene: TRBV6-5; CDR3 protein: CASSRSRGSNQPQHF
J gene: TRBJ2-7; V gene: TRBV2; CDR3 protein: CASSPPGTYEQYF
J gene: TRBJ1-4; V gene: TRBV11-2; CDR3 protein: CASSHWTSSNEKLFF
J gene: TRBJ2-1; V gene: TRBV7-2; CDR3 protein: CASSLNTDNEQFF
J gene: TRBJ1-5; V gene: TRBV6-1; CDR3 protein: CASSEGWGNQPQHF
J gene: TRBJ1-1; V gene: TRBV11-3; CDR3 protein: CASSSSQGAHETEAFF
J gene: TRBJ1-2; V gene: TRBV4-1; CDR3 protein: CASSQERGAYGYTF
J gene: TRBJ1-1; V gene: TRBV5-4; CDR3 protein: CASSAQGNTEAFF
J gene: TRBJ2-7; V gene: TRBV4-1; CDR3 protein: CASSQGAPRGVYEQYF
J gene: TRBJ1-2; V gene: TRBV28; CDR3 protein: CASSLGTQGVRGYTF
J gene: TRBJ2-3; V gene: TRBV6-5; CDR3 protein: CASRWGTSTDTQYF
J gene: TRBJ2-3; V gene: TRBV7-8; CDR3 protein: CASSRTGANTDTQYF
J gene: TRBJ2-1; V gene: TRBV28; CDR3 protein: CASNRDSGVDEQFF
J gene: TRBJ2-7; V gene: TRBV24-1; CDR3 protein: CATTEGGSYEQYF
J gene: TRBJ2-2; V gene: TRBV5-1; CDR3 protein: CASSFWTGSNTGELFF
J gene: TRBJ2-7; V gene: TRBV3-1/TRBV3-2; CDR3 protein: CASGGQGLGEQYF
J gene: TRBJ2-1; V gene: TRBV11-2; CDR3 protein: CASRLAGWGEQFF
J gene: TRBJ2-3; V gene: TRBV21-1; CDR3 protein: CASRRGKTDTQYF
J gene: TRBJ2-1; V gene: TRBV10-3; CDR3 protein: CAISAGTSSGNEQFF
J gene: TRBJ1-1; V gene: TRBV6-5; CDR3 protein: CASREPGATAFF
J gene: TRBJ2-7; V gene: TRBV11-2; CDR3 protein: CASSPSYEQYF
J gene: TRBJ2-1; V gene: TRBV6-5; CDR3 protein: CASSYLWTGPYNEQFF
J gene: TRBJ2-7; V gene: TRBV12-5; CDR3 protein: CASAYTTGTGLYEQYF
J gene: TRBJ2-7; V gene: TRBV2; CDR3 protein: CASRLGGTVSYEQYF
J gene: TRBJ2-7; V gene: TRBV7-2; CDR3 protein: CASSWGQGYEQYF
J gene: TRBJ2-1; V gene: TRBV6-2/TRBV6-3; CDR3 protein: CASSPPGEQFF
J gene: TRBJ2-5; V gene: TRBV21-1; CDR3 protein: CASRTGGREQETQYF
J gene: TRBJ1-2; V gene: TRBV4-3; CDR3 protein: CASSQDRTDYYGYTF
J gene: TRBJ2-7; V gene: TRBV28; CDR3 protein: CASSSDGGLYEQYF
J gene: TRBJ2-1; V gene: TRBV11-3; CDR3 protein: CASSSTGGAYNEQFF
J gene: TRBJ1-2; V gene: TRBV2; CDR3 protein: CASTPGRFGYTF